This is a list of T cell receptor beta chains from one sample in a study of cytomegalovirus exposure and HLA in healthy donors. Method: immunoSEQ multiplex PCR; TCRdb's copy keeps in-frame clones and lacks some. This sample has tens of thousands of clones; 70% to 80% occur once, and the top ten carry less than 4.5%. Input material: PBMCs. The receptors were sampled from a man aged 25-45 years in good health and CMV-seronegative. CDR3s include the opening cysteine and the closing phenylalanine or tryptophan. D genes are given only for firm matches. Expanded clones are given a class, and other clones once, few, many or no size at all.

TRBD1	TRBV9	TRBJ1-2	-	TGTGCCAGCAGCTTTACAGGGGCGCGCTACACCTTC	CASSFTGARYTF
TRBD1	TRBV4-1	TRBJ1-1	-	TGCGCCAGCAGCTATCGACAGGGGGCGAGCACTGAAGCTTTCTTT	CASSYRQGASTEAFF
-	TRBV9	TRBJ2-7	-	TGTGCCAGCAGCGTAGTGTCCAGGAACTTTTCCTACGAGCAGTACTTC	CASSVVSRNFSYEQYF
-	TRBV5-4	TRBJ2-5	few	TGTGCCAGCAGCTTGGTCGGGTATAGGGAGACCCAGTACTTC	CASSLVGYRETQYF
TRBD1	TRBV6-7	TRBJ2-3	-	TGTGCCAGCAGTCCCCCGGGACAGGGGGCCCGGCACGATACGCAGTATTTT	CASSPPGQGARHDTQYF
TRBD1	TRBV6-1	TRBJ2-7	-	TGTGCCAGCAGCCTGGTAGGGGACAGGGGCTACGAGCAGTACTTC	CASSLVGDRGYEQYF
-	TRBV6-5	TRBJ2-7	few	TGTGCCAGCAGTTACCAAAACCTCAATCCCTACGAGCAGTACTTC	CASSYQNLNPYEQYF
-	TRBV7-2	TRBJ1-3	-	TGTGCCAGCAGCTTAATGGACACCTCTGGAAACACCATATATTTT	CASSLMDTSGNTIYF
TRBD2	TRBV10-3	TRBJ2-3	-	TGTGCCATCAGTGATTCTAGCGGGAGGGCCACGATAGGGGACACAGATACGCAGTATTTT	CAISDSSGRATIGDTDTQYF
-	TRBV4-2	TRBJ2-5	-	TGTGCCAGCAGCCAAGGGCAGGGGTCTCAAGAGACCCAGTACTTC	CASSQGQGSQETQYF
-	TRBV30	TRBJ1-1	-	TGTGCCTGGAGTCTGACTCGGACTGAAGCTTTCTTT	CAWSLTRTEAFF
-	TRBV6-5	TRBJ1-1	-	TGTGCCAGCAGAAAACAGGGTTTGAACACTGAAGCTTTCTTT	CASRKQGLNTEAFF
-	TRBV11-2	TRBJ1-2	-	TGTGCCAGCAGCTCCGGACAGAGGGGAGGCTACACCTTC	CASSSGQRGGYTF
TRBD1	TRBV5-6	TRBJ1-2	-	TGTGCCAGCAGCTCCTCAGGGGGTGGTAATGGCTACACCTTC	CASSSSGGGNGYTF
-	TRBV6-6	TRBJ1-6	-	TGTGCCAGCAAACAGGTCTATAATTCACCCCTCCACTTT	CASKQVYNSPLHF
TRBD2	TRBV9	TRBJ2-3	-	TGTGCCAGCGGGGGAGCGGGGGGAGATACGCAGTATTTT	CASGGAGGDTQYF
-	TRBV28	TRBJ1-4	-	TGTGCCAGCAGTGCCCTCGTGGGAGGAAAACTGTTTTTT	CASSALVGGKLFF
TRBD2	TRBV5-6	TRBJ2-7	once	TGTGCCAGCAGCTTCGCTAGCGGGAGGGCCTCCGAGCAGTACTTC	CASSFASGRASEQYF
-	TRBV6-1	TRBJ1-2	-	TGTGCCAGCAGTGGGGGGGAAGTCCAAGGCTACACCTTC	CASSGGEVQGYTF
TRBD1	TRBV29-1	TRBJ1-1	-	TGCAGCGCGACAGGGCCAGGCACTGAAGCTTTCTTT	CSATGPGTEAFF
-	TRBV7-8	TRBJ2-3	-	TGTGCCAGCAGTCGAGTATCCCGGGTAGGAGCAGATACGCAGTATTTT	CASSRVSRVGADTQYF
-	TRBV28	TRBJ1-5	-	TGTGCCAGCCGAGACGGGGGGTATAGCAATCAGCCCCAGCATTTT	CASRDGGYSNQPQHF
TRBD2	TRBV28	TRBJ2-3	-	TGTGCCAGCAGTTTTAGCGGGAGGGGCACAGATACGCAGTATTTT	CASSFSGRGTDTQYF
-	TRBV2	TRBJ1-3	few	TGTGCCAGCAGCATTGACAGACGCTCTGGAAACACCATATATTTT	CASSIDRRSGNTIYF
TRBD2	TRBV4-3	TRBJ2-1	-	TGCGCCAGCAGCCAAGATTGGACTAGCGAATACAATGAGCAGTTCTTC	CASSQDWTSEYNEQFF
TRBD1	TRBV27	TRBJ2-7	once	TGTGCCAGCAGTGCTCCGGGACAGGGGTTCGACGAGCAGTACTTC	CASSAPGQGFDEQYF
-	TRBV5-1	TRBJ1-6	few	TGCGCCAGCAGCTTGCTACAGGATAATTCACCCCTCCACTTT	CASSLLQDNSPLHF
TRBD2	TRBV4-2	TRBJ2-1	-	TGTGCCAGCAGCCAAGATAACGGGAGGGCCCACAATGAGCAGTTCTTC	CASSQDNGRAHNEQFF
TRBD1	TRBV18	TRBJ1-2	-	TGTGCCAGCTCACCGGGACGGGACAGTTGGGGCTACACCTTC	CASSPGRDSWGYTF